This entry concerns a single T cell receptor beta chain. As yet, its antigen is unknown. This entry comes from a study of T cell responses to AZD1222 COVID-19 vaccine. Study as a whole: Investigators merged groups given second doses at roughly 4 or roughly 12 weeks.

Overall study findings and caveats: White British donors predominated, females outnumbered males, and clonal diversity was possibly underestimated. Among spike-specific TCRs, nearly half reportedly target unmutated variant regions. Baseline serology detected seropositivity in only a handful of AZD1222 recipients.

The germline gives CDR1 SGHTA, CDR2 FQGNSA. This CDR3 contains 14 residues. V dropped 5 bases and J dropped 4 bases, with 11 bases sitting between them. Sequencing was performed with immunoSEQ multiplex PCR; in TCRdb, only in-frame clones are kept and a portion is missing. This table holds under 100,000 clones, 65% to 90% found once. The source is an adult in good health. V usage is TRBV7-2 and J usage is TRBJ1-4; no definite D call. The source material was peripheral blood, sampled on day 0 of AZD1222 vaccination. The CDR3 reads CASSPEHNNEKLFF. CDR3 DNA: TGTGCCAGCAGCCCGGAACACAATAATGAAAAACTGTTTTTT. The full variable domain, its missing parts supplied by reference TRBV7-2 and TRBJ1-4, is GAGVSQSPSNKVTEKGKDVELRCDPISGHTALYWYRQSLGQGLEFLIYFQGNSAPDKSGLPSDRFSAERTGGSVSTLTIQRTQQEDSAVYLCASSPEHNNEKLFFGSGTQLSVL.